These 18 T cell receptor beta chains share one sample of origin, sequenced in a study of OX40 agonist ivuxolimab in advanced cancers. Sequenced by immunoSEQ multiplex PCR; TCRdb stores in-frame clones only, minus some. This repertoire shows about 83,000 clones, over 75% found once; its top ten account for under 0.9%. The material was CD4+ or CD8+ T cells sorted from blood, obtained in a trial of the OX40 agonist ivuxolimab. The origin of the receptors is an adult with an advanced solid tumor such as melanoma, head and neck, liver or kidney cancer.

The chain uses TRBV29-1 and TRBJ1-2; TRBD1 aligns across 10 bases. CDR3 length: 14 amino acids. CDR1 is SQVTM and CDR2 is ANQGSEA in the germline V gene. The V and J ends lost 2 bases and 7 bases, in that order; junction bases with no gene match: 7. CDR3 region: CSVEKTGGSGGYTF. In DNA, the CDR3 is TGCAGCGTTGAAAAGACAGGGGGCTCGGGTGGCTACACCTTC.

In DNA, the CDR3 is TGCGCCAGCAGCGTTCTGAGGACAGGGGGAAGCACAGATACGCAGTATTTT. It translates to CASSVLRTGGSTDTQYF. The chain combines TRBV5-1 with TRBJ2-3; 10 bases are a match to TRBD1. The CDR3 is 17 residues long. CDR1 SGHRS and CDR2 YFSETQ come from the germline V gene. The J segment lost 0 bases and the V segment lost 4 bases, leaving 8 bases of the junction unmatched.

The CDR3 coding sequence is TGTGCCAGCAGCTCCTGGACAGGGCGATTGACCCATGGCTACACCTTC. It codes for CASSSWTGRLTHGYTF. The rearrangement uses TRBV7-6 and TRBJ1-2; TRBD1 agrees at 8 bases. V lost 4 bases and J lost 6; bases outside the gene matches: 13. The CDR3 covers 16 residues. Germline CDR1 reads SGHVS; CDR2 reads FNYEAQ.

The rearrangement links TRBV7-2 to TRBJ2-7, with D tentatively TRBD2 (6 bases). V was cut by 4 bases and J by 0 bases, with 19 bases left in between. The CDR3 consists of 17 residues. The germline V gene encodes CDR1 SGHTA and CDR2 FQGNSA. CDR3 in DNA: TGTGCCAGCAGCTACCAGGCGGGGACGCCTTACTCCTACGAGCAGTACTTC. It is translated as CASSYQAGTPYSYEQYF.

The chain carries TRBV19 and TRBJ2-6; D unclear. Trimming pared 7 bases from V and 0 bases from J, leaving 10 bases between. The CDR3 totals 15 residues. Per germline, CDR1 LNHDA and CDR2 SQIVND (reference sequence). The CDR3 region is CASNGLDSGANVLTF. The DNA for the CDR3 is TGTGCCAGTAATGGATTAGACTCTGGGGCCAACGTCCTGACTTTC.

The chain is built from TRBV18 and TRBJ2-3; D remains unclear. CDR3 length: 14 residues. V shed 0 bases and J shed 2 bases, with 6 bases lying between them. Germline CDR1 is KGHSH and CDR2 is LQKENI. This CDR3 is CASSPPYFTDTQYF. CDR3 in DNA: TGTGCCAGCTCACCACCGTACTTCACAGATACGCAGTATTTT.

The rearrangement joins TRBV6-5 to TRBJ1-2; 8 bases map to TRBD1. CDR1 MNHEY and CDR2 SVGAGI come from the germline V gene. J lost 7 bases, V lost 4 bases, and 5 bases had no gene match. CDR3 size: 13 residues. CDR3 bases: TGTGCCAGCAGTTTTTTTACAGGGGGTGGCTACACCTTC. It translates to CASSFFTGGGYTF.

The chain employs TRBV6-5 and TRBJ1-1; tentatively, D is TRBD1 (5 bases). CDR1 and CDR2 (germline): MNHEY, SVGAGI. CDR3 length equals 15 residues. Trimming took off 2 bases at V and 1 base at J, with 11 bases between the two ends. CDR3 in amino acids: CASSYGGGQNTEAFF. CDR3 bases: TGTGCCAGCAGTTACGGGGGAGGACAGAACACTGAAGCTTTCTTT.

The chain couples TRBV5-1 to TRBJ1-2; no definite D call. V lost 2 bases to trimming and J lost 8 bases, with 10 bases between them. The CDR3 consists of 12 residues. Germline V lookup: CDR1 SGHRS, CDR2 YFSETQ. The CDR3 reads CASSLGYGGYTF. CDR3 nucleotides: TGCGCCAGCAGCTTAGGGTACGGGGGCTACACCTTC.

V gene TRBV11-2 combines with J gene TRBJ1-2; D gene unclear. This CDR3 contains 12 residues. Deletions cut 6 bases from V and 0 bases from J, with 5 bases between. CDR1 and CDR2 from the germline V gene are SGHAT and FQNNGV. The CDR3 DNA follows: TGTGCCAGCAGTGAGACTAACTATGGCTACACCTTC. Residues: CASSETNYGYTF. Variable domain in full (rest from reference TRBV11-2 and TRBJ1-2): EAGVAQSPRYKIIEKRQSVAFWCNPISGHATLYWYQQILGQGPKLLIQFQNNGVVDDSQLPKDRFSAERLKGVDSTLKIQPAKLEDSAVYLCASSETNYGYTFGSGTRLTVV.

This chain links TRBV18 with TRBJ2-5, with D possibly being TRBD1 (6 bases). V dropped 6 bases and J dropped 5 bases, with 13 bases sitting between them. CDR1 and CDR2 (germline): KGHSH, LQKENI. The CDR3 consists of 13 residues. The CDR3 loop is CASSQGLRETQYF. The CDR3 nucleotides are TGTGCCAGCTCGCAGGGGTTACGTGAGACCCAGTACTTC.

The chain links TRBV27 to TRBJ1-2; D might be TRBD1 (5 bases). V was trimmed by 5 bases and J by 4 bases, leaving 17 bases between them. This CDR3 region has 15 residues. Germline lookup yields CDR1 MNHEY and CDR2 SMNVEV (reference sequence). CDR3 sequence (DNA): TGTGCCAGCAGTCTACGGGGCTCCAGTGGCTATGGCTACACCTTC. It specifies CASSLRGSSGYGYTF.

The chain has TRBV6-6 and TRBJ2-7; D unclear. Germline V lookup: CDR1 MNHNY, CDR2 SVGAGI (reference sequence). The CDR3 is 11 amino acids. The ends were cut back, 3 bases at V and 5 bases at J, with 5 bases in the middle. The CDR3 bases are TGTGCCAGCAGTTATAGGGACGAGCAGTACTTC. Translation: CASSYRDEQYF.

The CDR3 bases are TGTGCCAGCAACCGACAGGGGGCTAATGGCTACACCTTC. It yields the protein CASNRQGANGYTF. The genes are TRBV2 and TRBJ1-2; 10 bases agree with TRBD1. CDR1 and CDR2 (germline): SNHLY, FYNNEI. CDR3 length: 13 residues. The V gene end was trimmed by 7 bases and the J gene end by 6 bases; junction bases not matched to a gene: 5.

The V call is TRBV28, the J call TRBJ1-4, with 7 bases that match TRBD1. The CDR3 runs to 16 residues. The junction had 14 bases not matched to a gene; V was cut back by 6 bases and J by 7 bases. The germline V gene has CDR1 MDHEN and CDR2 SYDVKM. The CDR3, as DNA: TGTGCCAGCAGACCGAGGACAGGTCGGACTGTTGAAAAACTGTTTTTT. Its translation is CASRPRTGRTVEKLFF.

A single count supports this clone. The chain couples TRBV2 to TRBJ2-7; D is ambiguous. The V gene's germline CDR1 is SNHLY and CDR2 FYNNEI. Trimming stripped 2 bases from V and 6 bases from J, with 14 bases between. The CDR3 sequence is 14 residues long. As DNA, the CDR3 is TGTGCCAGCAGTGAAAACCTCCCCCGGAGCGAGCAGTACTTC. Protein sequence: CASSENLPRSEQYF.

This chain links TRBV5-1 with TRBJ1-2, with TRBD1 matching 9 bases. Trimming took 4 bases from V and 4 from J; bases not matched to a gene: 8. Germline V CDR1 and CDR2: SGHRS, YFSETQ. The CDR3 is 15 amino acids. CDR3 sequence: CASSQWTGVAYGYTF. The CDR3 DNA is TGCGCCAGCAGCCAATGGACAGGGGTAGCCTATGGCTACACCTTC.

The gene calls are TRBV28 and TRBJ2-7; possibly TRBD1 or TRBD2 for D (6 bases each). CDR3 size: 14 residues. Germline-derived CDR1 and CDR2 are MDHEN and SYDVKM. Trimming cost V 2 bases and J 3 bases, with 11 bases left between them. CDR3 DNA sequence: TGTGCCAGCAGTTTACCAGGGGAGGTCTACGAGCAGTACTTC. Translated, it gives CASSLPGEVYEQYF.